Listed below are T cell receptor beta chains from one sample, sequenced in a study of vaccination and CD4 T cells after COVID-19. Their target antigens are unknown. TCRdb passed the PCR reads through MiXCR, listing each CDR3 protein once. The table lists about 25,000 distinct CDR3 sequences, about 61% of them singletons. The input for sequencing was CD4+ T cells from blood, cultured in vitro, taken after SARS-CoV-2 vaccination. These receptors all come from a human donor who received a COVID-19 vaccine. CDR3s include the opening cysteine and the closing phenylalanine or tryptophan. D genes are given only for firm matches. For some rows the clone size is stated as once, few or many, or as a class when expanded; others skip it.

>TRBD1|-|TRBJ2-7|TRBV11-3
TGTGCCAGCAGATCAAACAGGGGGTCCTACGAGCAGTACTTC
CASRSNRGSYEQYF
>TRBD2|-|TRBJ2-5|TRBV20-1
TGCAGTGCTATGTACGGGGGGAACCAAGAGACCCAGTACTTC
CSAMYGGNQETQYF
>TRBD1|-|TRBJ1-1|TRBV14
TGTGCCAGCAGCCAAGTAGGGAGACAGGGGGGTGAAGCTTTCTTT
CASSQVGRQGGEAFF
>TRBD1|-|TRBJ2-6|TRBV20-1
TGCAGTGCTCTTAGGACAGGGGTGGAAGGGGCCAACGTCCTGACTTTC
CSALRTGVEGANVLTF
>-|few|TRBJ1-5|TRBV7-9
TGTGCCAGCAGCTTAGAGGGGGACCAGCCCCAGCATTTT
CASSLEGDQPQHF
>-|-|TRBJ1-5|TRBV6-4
TGTGCCAGCAGTCCGGACAGTAGCAATCAGCCCCAGCATTTT
CASSPDSSNQPQHF
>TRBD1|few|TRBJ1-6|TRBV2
TGTGCCAGCAGGCCTACAGGGGGCTTTGGAAATTCACCCCTCCACTTT
CASRPTGGFGNSPLHF
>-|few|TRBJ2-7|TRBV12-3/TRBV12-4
TGTGCCAGCAGCAGAGGGTCGGAGAGCTCCTACGAGCAGTACTTC
CASSRGSESSYEQYF
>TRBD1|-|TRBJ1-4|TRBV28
TGTGCCAGCAGTTCTACGAGGGGGCTCGTTAATGAAAAACTGTTTTTT
CASSSTRGLVNEKLFF
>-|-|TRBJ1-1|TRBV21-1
TGTGCCAGCAGCCAAAGACATACCGACCGCAGGGGAAGAACTGAAGCTTTCTTT
CASSQRHTDRRGRTEAFF
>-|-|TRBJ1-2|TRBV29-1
TGCAGCGTTGATTCGCTTGGGGCCGTCTATGGCTACACCTTC
CSVDSLGAVYGYTF
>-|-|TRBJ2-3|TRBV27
TGTGCCAGCAGTTTAGTTAGCGTCACAGATACGCAGTATTTT
CASSLVSVTDTQYF
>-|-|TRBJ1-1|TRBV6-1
TGTGCCAGCAGTGATAGACACATGAACACTGAAGCTTTCTTT
CASSDRHMNTEAFF
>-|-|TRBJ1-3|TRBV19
TGTGCCAGTAGTATTGGGGGATCAAGGTCCGGAAACACCATATATTTT
CASSIGGSRSGNTIYF
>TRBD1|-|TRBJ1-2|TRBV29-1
TGCAGCGCTGGGACAGGGTCTTCCTATGGCTACACCTTC
CSAGTGSSYGYTF
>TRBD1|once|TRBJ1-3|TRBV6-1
TGTGCCAGCAGAAGTACAACCAGGGGGTCGGAACACACCATATATTTT
CASRSTTRGSEHTIYF
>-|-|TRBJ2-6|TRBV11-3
TGTGCCAGCAGCCCTGGGGCCAACGTCCTGACTTTC
CASSPGANVLTF
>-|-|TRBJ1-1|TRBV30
TGTGCCTGGACCTCCCCGGGGGGGCCGAACACTGAAGCTTTCTTT
CAWTSPGGPNTEAFF
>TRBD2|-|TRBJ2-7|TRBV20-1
TGCAGTGCTGCTACCTCTAGCGGGGGGACCGGCTACGAGCAGTACTTC
CSAATSSGGTGYEQYF
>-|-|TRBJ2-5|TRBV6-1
TGTGCCAGCAGGCGGCCTAGTGAGGAGACCCAGTACTTC
CASRRPSEETQYF
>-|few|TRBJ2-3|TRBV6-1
TGTGCCAGCAGAGAAACCAACACAGATACGCAGTATTTT
CASRETNTDTQYF
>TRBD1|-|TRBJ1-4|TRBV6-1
TGTGCCAGCCGGCCCGGTTTGACAGGGGTGACTGAAAAACTGTTTTTT
CASRPGLTGVTEKLFF
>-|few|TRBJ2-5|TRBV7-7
TGTGCCAGCAGCGTCGCGGTATGGGAGACCCAGTACTTC
CASSVAVWETQYF
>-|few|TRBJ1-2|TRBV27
TGTGCCAGCAGTTCCCGCGGGGGCGCAACGGTTAGTTATGGCTACACCTTC
CASSSRGGATVSYGYTF
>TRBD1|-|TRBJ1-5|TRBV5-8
TGTGCCAGCAGCTTGGAAGGCAGGGGGGATCAGCCCCAGCATTTT
CASSLEGRGDQPQHF
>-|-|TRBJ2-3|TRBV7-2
TGTGCCAGCAGCTTGGAGTCAGACACAGATACGCAGTATTTT
CASSLESDTDTQYF
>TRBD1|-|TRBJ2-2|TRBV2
TGTGCCAGCAGGGACCAGGGGGCTGTGACCGGGGAGCTGTTTTTT
CASRDQGAVTGELFF
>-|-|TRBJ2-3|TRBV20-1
TGCAGTGCTAGAAGGCTCGATACGCAGTATTTT
CSARRLDTQYF
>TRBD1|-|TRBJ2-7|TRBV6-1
TGTGCCAGCAGCCGGACAGGGAATGAATACTACGAGCAGTACTTC
CASSRTGNEYYEQYF
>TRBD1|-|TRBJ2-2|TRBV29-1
TGCAGCGTTGGCTGGGGGACAGGGGACACCGGGGAGCTGTTTTTT
CSVGWGTGDTGELFF
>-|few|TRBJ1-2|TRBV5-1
TGCGCCAGCAGCTTGGGACAGGCACTATCTAACTATGGCTACACCTTC
CASSLGQALSNYGYTF
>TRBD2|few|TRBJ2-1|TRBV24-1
TGTGCCACCAGTGAGGGCGGGGGGCGAGTTTACAATGAGCAGTTCTTC
CATSEGGGRVYNEQFF
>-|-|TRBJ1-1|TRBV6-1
TGTGCCAGCAGTGCTGCGGGTGGCAGAACTGAAGCTTTCTTT
CASSAAGGRTEAFF